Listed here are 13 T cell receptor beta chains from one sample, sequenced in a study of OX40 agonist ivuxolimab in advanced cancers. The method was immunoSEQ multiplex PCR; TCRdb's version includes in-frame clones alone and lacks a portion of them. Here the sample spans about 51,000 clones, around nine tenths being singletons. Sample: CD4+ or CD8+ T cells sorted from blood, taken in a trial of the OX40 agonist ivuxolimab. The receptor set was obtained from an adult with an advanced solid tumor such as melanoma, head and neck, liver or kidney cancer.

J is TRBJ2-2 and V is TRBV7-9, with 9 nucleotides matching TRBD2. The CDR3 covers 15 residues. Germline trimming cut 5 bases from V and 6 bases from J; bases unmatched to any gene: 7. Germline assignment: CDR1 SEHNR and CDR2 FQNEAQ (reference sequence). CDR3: CASSEASGKSGELFF. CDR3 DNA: TGTGCCAGCAGCGAGGCTAGCGGGAAGTCCGGGGAGCTGTTTTTT.

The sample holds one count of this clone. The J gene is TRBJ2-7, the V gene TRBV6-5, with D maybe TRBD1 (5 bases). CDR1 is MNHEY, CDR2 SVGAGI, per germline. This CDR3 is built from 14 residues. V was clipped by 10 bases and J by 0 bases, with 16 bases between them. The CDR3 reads CATCSGARSYEQYF. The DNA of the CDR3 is TGTGCCACGTGTTCTGGGGCGCGCTCCTACGAGCAGTACTTC.

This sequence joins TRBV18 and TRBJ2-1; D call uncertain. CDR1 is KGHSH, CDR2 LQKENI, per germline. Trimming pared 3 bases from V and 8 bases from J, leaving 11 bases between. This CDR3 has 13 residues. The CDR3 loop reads CASSPHAGDEQFF. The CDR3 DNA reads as TGTGCCAGCTCACCCCACGCCGGCGATGAGCAGTTCTTC. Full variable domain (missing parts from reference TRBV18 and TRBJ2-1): NAGVMQNPRHLVRRRGQEARLRCSPMKGHSHVYWYRQLPEEGLKFMVYLQKENIIDESGMPKERFSAEFPKEGPSILRIQQVVRGDSAAYFCASSPHAGDEQFFGPGTRLTVL.

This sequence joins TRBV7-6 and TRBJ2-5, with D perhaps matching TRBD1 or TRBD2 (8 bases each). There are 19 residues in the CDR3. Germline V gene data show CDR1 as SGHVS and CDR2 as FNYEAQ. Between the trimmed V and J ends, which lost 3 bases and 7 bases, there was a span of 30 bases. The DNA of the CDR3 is TGTGCCAGCAGCTTGGTTAACAGTCTTAGCGGGACAGGCTTTTGGACCCAGTACTTC. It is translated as CASSLVNSLSGTGFWTQYF.

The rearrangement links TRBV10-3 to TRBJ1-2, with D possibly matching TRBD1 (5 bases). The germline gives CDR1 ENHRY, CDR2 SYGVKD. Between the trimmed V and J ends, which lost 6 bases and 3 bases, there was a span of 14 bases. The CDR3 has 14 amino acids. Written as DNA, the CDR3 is TGTGCCATCAGCCCTGGGGCTCCCCACTATGGCTACACCTTC. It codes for CAISPGAPHYGYTF.

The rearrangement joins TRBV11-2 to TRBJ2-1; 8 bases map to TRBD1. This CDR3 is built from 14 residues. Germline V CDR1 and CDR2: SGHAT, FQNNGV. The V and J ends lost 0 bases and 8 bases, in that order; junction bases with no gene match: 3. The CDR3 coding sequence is TGTGCCAGCAGCTTAGAGCCCAGGGGGCATGAGCAGTTCTTC. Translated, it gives CASSLEPRGHEQFF.

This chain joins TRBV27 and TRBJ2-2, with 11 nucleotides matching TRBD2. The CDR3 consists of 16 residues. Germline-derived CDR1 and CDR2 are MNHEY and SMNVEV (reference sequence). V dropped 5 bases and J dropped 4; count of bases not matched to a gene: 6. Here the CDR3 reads CASSPTSGATTGELFF. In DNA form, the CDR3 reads TGTGCCAGCAGTCCGACTAGCGGGGCGACCACCGGGGAGCTGTTTTTT.

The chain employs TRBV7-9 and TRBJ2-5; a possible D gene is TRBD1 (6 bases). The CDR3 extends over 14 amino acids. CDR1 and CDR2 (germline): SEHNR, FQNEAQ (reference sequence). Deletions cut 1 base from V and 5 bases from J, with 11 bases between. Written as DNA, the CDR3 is TGTGCCAGCAGCTTAGTGGGGGCTAGCGAGACCCAGTACTTC. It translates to CASSLVGASETQYF. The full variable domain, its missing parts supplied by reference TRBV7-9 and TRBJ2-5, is DTGVSQNPRHKITKRGQNVTFRCDPISEHNRLYWYRQTLGQGPEFLTYFQNEAQLEKSRLLSDRFSAERPKGSFSTLEIQRTEQGDSAMYLCASSLVGASETQYFGPGTRLLVL.

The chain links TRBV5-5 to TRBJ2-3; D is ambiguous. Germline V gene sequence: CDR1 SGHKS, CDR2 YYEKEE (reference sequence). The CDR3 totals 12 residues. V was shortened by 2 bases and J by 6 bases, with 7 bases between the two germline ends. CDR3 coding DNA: TGTGCCAGCAGCTTCCGGGTGGATACGCAGTATTTT. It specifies CASSFRVDTQYF.

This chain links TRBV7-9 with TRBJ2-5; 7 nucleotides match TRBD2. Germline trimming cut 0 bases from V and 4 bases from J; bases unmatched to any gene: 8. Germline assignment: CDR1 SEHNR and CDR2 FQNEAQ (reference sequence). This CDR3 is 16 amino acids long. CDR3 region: CASSLAGWTSRETQYF. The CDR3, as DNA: TGTGCCAGCAGCTTAGCGGGGTGGACTAGTCGAGAGACCCAGTACTTC.

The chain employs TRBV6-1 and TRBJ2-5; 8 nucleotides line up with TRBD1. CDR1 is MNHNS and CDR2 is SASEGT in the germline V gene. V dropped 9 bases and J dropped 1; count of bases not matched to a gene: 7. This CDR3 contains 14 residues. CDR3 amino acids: CASKTGTGQETQYF. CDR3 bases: TGTGCCAGTAAGACCGGGACAGGCCAAGAGACCCAGTACTTC.

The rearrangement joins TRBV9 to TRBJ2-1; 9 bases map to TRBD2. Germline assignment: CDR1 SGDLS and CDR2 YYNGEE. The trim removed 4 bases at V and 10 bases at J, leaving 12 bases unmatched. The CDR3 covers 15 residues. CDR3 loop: CASSRLAGSRLEQFF. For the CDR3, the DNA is TGTGCCAGCAGCCGGCTAGCGGGAAGTAGGCTGGAGCAGTTCTTC. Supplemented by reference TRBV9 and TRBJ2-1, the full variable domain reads DSGVTQTPKHLITATGQRVTLRCSPRSGDLSVYWYQQSLDQGLQFLIQYYNGEERAKGNILERFSAQQFPDLHSELNLSSLELGDSALYFCASSRLAGSRLEQFFGPGTRLTVL.

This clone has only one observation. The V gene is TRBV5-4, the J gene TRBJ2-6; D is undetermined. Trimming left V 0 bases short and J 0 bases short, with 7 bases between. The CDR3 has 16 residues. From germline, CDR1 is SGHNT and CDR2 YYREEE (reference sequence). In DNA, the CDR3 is TGTGCCAGCAGCTTGGGCCTGATCTCTGGGGCCAACGTCCTGACTTTC. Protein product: CASSLGLISGANVLTF.